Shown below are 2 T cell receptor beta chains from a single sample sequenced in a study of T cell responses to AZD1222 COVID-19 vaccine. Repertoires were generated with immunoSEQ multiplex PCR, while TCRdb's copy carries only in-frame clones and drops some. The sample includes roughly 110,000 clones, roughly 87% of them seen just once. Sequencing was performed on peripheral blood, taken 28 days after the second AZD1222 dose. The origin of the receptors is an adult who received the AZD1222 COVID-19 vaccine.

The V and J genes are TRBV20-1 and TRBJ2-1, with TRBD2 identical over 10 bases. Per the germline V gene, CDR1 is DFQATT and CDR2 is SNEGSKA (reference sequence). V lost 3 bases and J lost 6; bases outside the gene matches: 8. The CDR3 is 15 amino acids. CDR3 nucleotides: TGCAGTGCTAGTCCCAGCGGGGGGGCGGCCAATGAGCAGTTCTTC. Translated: CSASPSGGAANEQFF.

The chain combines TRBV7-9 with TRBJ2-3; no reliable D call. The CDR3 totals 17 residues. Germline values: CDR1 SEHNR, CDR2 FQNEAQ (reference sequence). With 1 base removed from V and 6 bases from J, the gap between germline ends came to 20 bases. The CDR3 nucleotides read TGTGCCAGCAGCTTAGTCTCGTCGGCAGTGCAATGGGATACGCAGTATTTT. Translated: CASSLVSSAVQWDTQYF.